This paragraph reports one TCR beta chain. The CDR3 is 16 residues long. The germline V gene has CDR1 SGHNT and CDR2 YYREEE (reference sequence). Every TCR library drew on approximately 3,700 ng of total RNA. TCRalpha and TCRbeta cDNA underwent two nested PCRs of about 17 and 10 cycles. Each CDR3 protein gets one entry in TCRdb, which reprocessed the 5' RACE reads and gives no DNA. The sample spans 350,000 to 500,000 distinct CDR3 sequences; the ten largest clones claim about 2.6%. The source of the sample is a study of monozygotic twins with inflammatory bowel disease. Sample: blood. This sequence originates from a human donor with ulcerative colitis or Crohn's disease, or a healthy co-twin of an affected twin (not recorded which). The V call is TRBV5-4, the J call TRBJ2-3; absent DNA, TCRdb's TRBD1 call cannot be checked. CDR3 sequence: CASSLRGAGGGDTQYF.